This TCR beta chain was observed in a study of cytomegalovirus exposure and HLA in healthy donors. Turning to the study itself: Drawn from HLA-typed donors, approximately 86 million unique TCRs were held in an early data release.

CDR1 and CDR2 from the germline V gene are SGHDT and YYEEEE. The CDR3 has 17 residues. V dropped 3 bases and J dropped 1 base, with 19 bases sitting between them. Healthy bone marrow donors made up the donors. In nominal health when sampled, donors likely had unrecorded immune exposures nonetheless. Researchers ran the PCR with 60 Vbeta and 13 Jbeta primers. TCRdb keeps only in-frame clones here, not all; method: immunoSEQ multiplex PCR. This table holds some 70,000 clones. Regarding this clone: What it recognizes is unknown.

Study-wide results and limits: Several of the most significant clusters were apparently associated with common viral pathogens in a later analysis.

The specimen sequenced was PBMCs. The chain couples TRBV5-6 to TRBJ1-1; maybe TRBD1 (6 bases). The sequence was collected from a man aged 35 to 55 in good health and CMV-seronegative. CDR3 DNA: TGTGCCAGCAGCTCAGCGAGGGCAGGGGCGACGAACACTGAAGCTTTCTTT. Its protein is CASSSARAGATNTEAFF.